This T cell receptor (beta chain) emerged from a study of metastatic and nonmetastatic thyroid tumors. This clone was counted at least ten times. No patient had received any treatment before thyroid surgery. Under the authors' procedure: Clinicopathological groups supplied CDR3 differences that were used to build a distant-metastasis classifier for papillary thyroid cancer. MiXCR was used by TCRdb to re-call the PCR reads. The V and J calls shown here were made by TCRdb, not taken from the authors' results. The sample includes about 92,000 clones, approximately 15% seen only once; the top ten take roughly 3.9%. Between the trimmed V and J ends, which lost 3 bases and 4 bases, there was a span of 14 bases. The CDR3 is made up of 15 amino acids.

The sequenced sample consisted of blood. The TCR comes from a female donor with papillary thyroid cancer or a benign thyroid nodule (not recorded which). Some clones in this sample may be carry-over from other donors' samples. V usage is TRBV12-3 or TRBV12-4 and J usage is TRBJ2-3, with D maybe TRBD2 (6 bases). CDR3 in DNA: TGTGCCAGCAGTTTCTCGGCAGGGAGGCCAGATACGCAGTATTTT. Its protein product is CASSFSAGRPDTQYF.